This is a list of T cell receptor beta chains from one sample in a study of OX40 agonist ivuxolimab in advanced cancers. Measured with immunoSEQ multiplex PCR; TCRdb has only the in-frame clones, and not every one. The sample shows about 100,000 clones, about 86% of them seen only once. The source was CD4+ or CD8+ T cells sorted from blood, collected in a trial of the OX40 agonist ivuxolimab. Receptors were obtained from an adult with an advanced solid tumor such as melanoma, head and neck, liver or kidney cancer. Each CDR3 is given with its conserved first and last residue. Each record gives: clone size, D gene, J gene, V gene, CDR3 protein, CDR3 DNA. A D gene is named only where the DNA matches it firmly. The listing skips clone size in some rows; elsewhere it reads once, few, many or a size class.

.	.	TRBJ2-6	TRBV27	CASSLFAGISSGANVLTF	TGTGCCAGCAGTTTATTTGCAGGGATCAGCTCTGGGGCCAACGTCCTGACTTTC
.	TRBD2	TRBJ2-2	TRBV5-1	CASSLAASGRAVDTGELFF	TGCGCCAGCAGCTTGGCGGCTAGCGGGAGGGCCGTGGACACCGGGGAGCTGTTTTTT
.	.	TRBJ2-1	TRBV7-2	CASSLESGAAGNEQFF	TGTGCCAGCAGCTTAGAGTCAGGGGCCGCGGGCAATGAGCAGTTCTTC
.	.	TRBJ1-2	TRBV30	CAWKPGFMGYFDYGYTF	TGTGCCTGGAAGCCGGGATTCATGGGCTATTTTGACTATGGCTACACCTTC
.	TRBD1	TRBJ1-1	TRBV7-7	CASITPRTGRNTEAFF	TGTGCTAGCATCACCCCAAGGACAGGGAGGAACACTGAAGCTTTCTTT
once	.	TRBJ2-3	TRBV25-1	CASSQTDTDTQYF	TGTGCCAGCAGCCAAACAGACACAGATACGCAGTATTTT
once	.	TRBJ1-2	TRBV14	CASSQEDIIGYTF	TGTGCCAGCAGCCAAGAGGACATTATCGGCTACACCTTC
.	.	TRBJ1-5	TRBV2	CASQESESYSNQPQHF	TGTGCCAGCCAAGAATCAGAAAGCTATAGCAATCAGCCCCAGCATTTT
once	.	TRBJ2-2	TRBV2	CASTRQGGDTGELFF	TGTGCCAGCACTCGACAGGGAGGGGACACCGGGGAGCTGTTTTTT
.	TRBD2	TRBJ2-7	TRBV6-5	CASSYLAGGTSYEQYF	TGTGCCAGCAGTTACCTTGCGGGAGGGACCTCCTACGAGCAGTACTTC
.	.	TRBJ1-1	TRBV1	CTSSQDPPKGGLNTEAFF	TGCACCAGCAGCCAAGACCCCCCGAAGGGGGGACTAAACACTGAAGCTTTCTTT
.	TRBD1	TRBJ1-1	TRBV18	CASSTNQGGAGNTEAFF	TGTGCCAGCTCCACGAACCAGGGGGGGGCTGGGAACACTGAAGCTTTCTTT
.	TRBD2	TRBJ2-1	TRBV5-1	CASVSPLAGANEQFF	TGCGCCAGCGTGTCCCCTTTAGCGGGAGCCAATGAGCAGTTCTTC
.	TRBD1	TRBJ1-3	TRBV7-8	CASSLRLQGTGNTIYF	TGTGCCAGCAGCTTAAGACTACAGGGGACCGGAAACACCATATATTTT
.	.	TRBJ1-1	TRBV5-6	CASSLRAAPEAFF	TGTGCCAGCAGCTTGCGTGCAGCCCCTGAAGCTTTCTTT
.	.	TRBJ2-7	TRBV5-4	CASSKDYSYEQYF	TGTGCCAGCAGCAAGGACTACTCCTACGAGCAGTACTTC
.	.	TRBJ2-5	TRBV5-4	CASSPGTHQETQYF	TGTGCCAGCAGCCCGGGGACCCACCAAGAGACCCAGTACTTC
.	TRBD2	TRBJ2-7	TRBV18	CASSSAGGPYEQYF	TGTGCCAGCTCTTCAGCGGGAGGGCCCTACGAGCAGTACTTC
.	.	TRBJ2-2	TRBV9	CASAAGVLDTGELFF	TGTGCCAGCGCCGCCGGGGTTTTGGACACCGGGGAGCTGTTTTTT
.	TRBD1	TRBJ2-7	TRBV18	CASSPLRGQGAARSSYEQYF	TGTGCCAGCTCACCTTTAAGGGGACAGGGGGCCGCCAGGAGCTCCTACGAGCAGTACTTC
.	TRBD2	TRBJ2-7	TRBV2	CASSGSSGRAGHEQYF	TGTGCCAGCAGTGGTAGTAGCGGGAGGGCCGGACACGAGCAGTACTTC
.	.	TRBJ2-3	TRBV11-2	CASSLGRGRGSLTDTQYF	TGTGCCAGCAGCTTGGGGAGGGGGCGCGGTTCATTGACAGATACGCAGTATTTT
few	.	TRBJ2-2	TRBV5-1	CASSLEGHTGELFF	TGCGCCAGCAGCTTGGAGGGGCACACCGGGGAGCTGTTTTTT
.	TRBD1	TRBJ2-4	TRBV29-1	CSIRDSQNIQYF	TGCAGCATCCGGGACAGCCAAAACATTCAGTACTTC
.	.	TRBJ2-2	TRBV7-6	CASSLAVSGTGELFF	TGTGCCAGCAGCTTAGCGGTCTCCGGCACCGGGGAGCTGTTTTTT
.	.	TRBJ2-7	TRBV11-1	CASSTYRDSSSYEQYF	TGTGCCAGCAGCACCTACAGGGATAGTAGCTCCTACGAGCAGTACTTC
.	.	TRBJ2-1	TRBV2	CASSGEVNEQFF	TGTGCCAGCAGTGGAGAGGTCAATGAGCAGTTCTTC